These 32 T cell receptor beta chains came from one sample sequenced in a study of blood T cell repertoires in COVID-19. Clones were sequenced by immunoSEQ multiplex PCR, and TCRdb holds only the in-frame ones, with some missing. The top ten hold 1.9% of the sample, which has tens of thousands of clones, roughly 91% seen once. The sample was peripheral blood. These receptors were taken from a woman aged 45-59 years in a cohort sampled during active COVID-19.

CDR3 protein: CASSERGRGGPSSYEQYF. For the CDR3, the DNA is TGTGCCAGCAGTGAAAGGGGACGGGGGGGGCCGAGCTCCTACGAGCAGTACTTC. This rearrangement joins TRBV6-1 to TRBJ2-7; 8 bases align to TRBD2. The CDR3 has 18 amino acids. V shed 2 bases, J shed 0 bases, and the junction held 12 bases outside the gene matches. Germline values: CDR1 MNHNS, CDR2 SASEGT.

The rearrangement joins TRBV5-1 to TRBJ2-7, with D hard to call. The V end was cut by 2 bases, the J end by 1 base, with 4 bases between. This CDR3 has 12 residues. From germline, CDR1 is SGHRS and CDR2 YFSETQ. The CDR3 spells CASSLTSYEQYF. The CDR3, as DNA: TGCGCCAGCAGCTTAACATCCTACGAGCAGTACTTC.

CDR3 in amino acids: CASSLGPGQVYSNQPQHF. CDR3 nucleotides: TGTGCCAGCAGCTTGGGCCCGGGACAAGTATATAGCAATCAGCCCCAGCATTTT. The J gene is TRBJ1-5, the V gene TRBV5-6; perhaps TRBD1 as D (6 bases). The germline V and J ends were trimmed by 0 bases and 0 bases, with 16 bases remaining between them. The CDR3 has 18 amino acids. Germline V gives CDR1 SGHDT, CDR2 YYEEEE.

This chain connects TRBV7-9 to TRBJ1-6; D perhaps matches TRBD1 (6 bases). The germline CDR1 and CDR2 sequences are SEHNR and FQNEAQ (reference sequence). The length of the CDR3 is 15 residues. With 1 base removed from V and 9 bases from J, the gap between germline ends came to 13 bases. CDR3 residues: CASSLDGTSSSPLHF. For the CDR3, the DNA is TGTGCCAGCAGCTTAGATGGGACATCATCTTCACCCCTCCACTTT.

V usage is TRBV3-1 (or the pseudogene TRBV3-2) and J usage is TRBJ1-1; D is undetermined. Deletions cut 4 bases from V and 2 bases from J, with 8 bases between. CDR1 LGHDT and CDR2 YNNKEL come from the germline V gene (reference sequence). This CDR3 spans 13 amino acids. Here the CDR3 DNA reads TGTGCCAGCAGCCCCGGAGCTAACACTGAAGCTTTCTTT. Amino acid sequence: CASSPGANTEAFF.

The chain combines TRBV12-5 with TRBJ2-3; tentatively, D is TRBD2 (5 bases). The V and J ends lost 2 bases and 2 bases respectively, with 23 bases between them. The CDR3 extends over 19 amino acids. Germline V gene lookup returns CDR1 LGHNT and CDR2 FRNRAP. The CDR3 reads CASGLLLGANRAHTDTQYF. The DNA for the CDR3 is TGTGCTAGTGGTTTGTTATTGGGAGCTAACCGGGCGCACACAGATACGCAGTATTTT.

The rearrangement links TRBV15 to TRBJ2-1; 8 positions agree with TRBD1. The CDR3 extends over 16 amino acids. The ends lost 0 bases at V and 6 bases at J; junction bases unmatched: 7. Germline CDR1 reads LNHNV; CDR2 reads YYDKDF (reference sequence). This chain's CDR3 is CATSRDGTGHGNEQFF. DNA for the CDR3: TGTGCCACCAGCAGAGATGGGACAGGCCATGGCAATGAGCAGTTCTTC.

This clone has only one observation. The rearrangement links TRBV3-1 (or the pseudogene TRBV3-2) to TRBJ2-7, with 8 bases lining up with TRBD2. The CDR3 sequence is 14 residues long. J lost 2 bases, V lost 4 bases, and 4 bases had no gene match. The germline CDR1 and CDR2 sequences are LGHDT and YNNKEL (reference sequence). As DNA, the CDR3 is TGTGCCAGCAGCCTAGCGGGGTCCCCCTACGAGCAGTACTTC. Its translation: CASSLAGSPYEQYF.

This chain uses TRBV11-3 with TRBJ2-2; 9 nucleotides agree with TRBD1. The V gene's germline CDR1 is SGHNT and CDR2 YENEEA. V lost 5 bases and J lost 1; bases outside the gene matches: 5. The CDR3 contains 16 residues. Here the CDR3 DNA reads TGTGCCAGCAGCGCGGACAGGGGCCTGAACACCGGGGAGCTGTTTTTT. It specifies CASSADRGLNTGELFF. Filled out from reference TRBV11-3 and TRBJ2-2, the complete variable domain reads EAGVVQSPRYKIIEKKQPVAFWCNPISGHNTLYWYLQNLGQGPELLIRYENEEAVDDSQLPKDRFSAERLKGVDSTLKIQPAELGDSAVYLCASSADRGLNTGELFFGEGSRLTVL.

The V and J genes are TRBV5-1 and TRBJ1-5; 7 nucleotides line up with TRBD1. Trimming at V came to 6 bases and at J to 1 base, leaving 7 bases not matched to a gene. The V gene's germline CDR1 is SGHRS and CDR2 YFSETQ. The CDR3 totals 15 residues. The CDR3: CASTGGMRSNQPQHF. The DNA for the CDR3 is TGCGCCAGCACAGGGGGGATGAGGAGCAATCAGCCCCAGCATTTT. The variable domain in full, with the rest retrieved from reference TRBV5-1 and TRBJ1-5, is KAGVTQTPRYLIKTRGQQVTLSCSPISGHRSVSWYQQTPGQGLQFLFEYFSETQRNKGNFPGRFSGRQFSNSRSEMNVSTLELGDSALYLCASTGGMRSNQPQHFGDGTRLSIL.

This sequence joins TRBV5-6 and TRBJ1-3; D is ambiguous. The CDR3 runs 15 residues. The germline V and J ends were trimmed by 2 bases and 0 bases, with 9 bases remaining between them. Per germline, CDR1 SGHDT and CDR2 YYEEEE. This chain's CDR3 is CASSFGRPSGNTIYF. The CDR3 nucleotides are TGTGCCAGCAGCTTTGGGAGGCCCTCTGGAAACACCATATATTTT. Combining the CDR3 with reference TRBV5-6 and TRBJ1-3 gives the whole variable domain DAGVTQSPTHLIKTRGQQVTLRCSPKSGHDTVSWYQQALGQGPQFIFQYYEEEERQRGNFPDRFSGHQFPNYSSELNVNALLLGDSALYLCASSFGRPSGNTIYFGEGSWLTVV.

V is TRBV6-5 and J is TRBJ2-3, with a possible D match to TRBD2 (6 bases). This CDR3 contains 15 residues. Germline CDR1 is MNHEY and CDR2 is SVGAGI. Trimming removed 4 bases from V and 2 bases from J, with 13 bases in between. CDR3 amino acids: CASSSGTGLTDTQYF. CDR3 bases: TGTGCCAGCAGTTCCGGGACTGGCCTCACAGATACGCAGTATTTT.

The gene calls are TRBV12-3 or TRBV12-4 and TRBJ1-5; no clear D gene. The CDR3 runs to 12 residues. Trimming took 5 bases from V and 5 from J, leaving 7 bases between them. For the CDR3, the DNA is TGTGCCAGCAGTCCTAGTTATCAGCCCCAGCATTTT. Translated, it gives CASSPSYQPQHF.

The CDR3 coding sequence is TGTGCCAGCAGCCCCAGCCCAGGGCGGGGGACCGGGGAGCTGTTTTTT. Translated: CASSPSPGRGTGELFF. The chain combines TRBV13 with TRBJ2-2; TRBD2 matches 7 bases. The germline V gene encodes CDR1 PRHDT and CDR2 FYEKMQ (reference sequence). V trimming: 5 bases; J trimming: 5 bases; junction bases outside the gene matches: 11. The CDR3 totals 16 residues.

This clone was detected a few times. V and J are TRBV5-1 and TRBJ2-7; 10 nucleotides line up with TRBD2. CDR1 SGHRS and CDR2 YFSETQ come from the germline V gene. The length of the CDR3 is 15 residues. The V and J ends lost 5 bases and 3 bases, in that order; junction bases with no gene match: 8. The CDR3 bases are TGCGCCAGCAGGCTGACTAGCGGGTCTATCTACGAGCAGTACTTC. Protein: CASRLTSGSIYEQYF.

About this clone itself: Other DNA sequences in the sample encode the same CDR3. V and J are TRBV18 and TRBJ1-3; 7 bases agree with TRBD1. Germline loops: CDR1 KGHSH, CDR2 LQKENI. This CDR3 contains 15 residues. V was clipped by 0 bases and J by 2 bases; unmatched bases: 1. The CDR3 DNA is TGTGCCAGCTCACCACCGGGGACAGCTGGAAACACCATATATTTT. The encoded protein is CASSPPGTAGNTIYF.

The V and J genes are TRBV7-2 and TRBJ2-1; TRBD2 might be the D (6 bases). Trimming pared 7 bases from V and 8 bases from J, leaving 21 bases between. Germline CDR1 and CDR2: SGHTA and FQGNSA. The CDR3 is 15 residues long. This chain's CDR3 is CASTWDWRAGDEQFF. CDR3 DNA: TGTGCCAGCACCTGGGACTGGAGGGCCGGGGATGAGCAGTTCTTC.

The V and J genes are TRBV7-9 and TRBJ2-3, with D maybe TRBD1 (6 bases). The CDR3 runs 16 residues. Germline V gene sequence: CDR1 SEHNR, CDR2 FQNEAQ (reference sequence). The V end lost 4 bases, the J end lost 3 bases, and 17 bases lay between the germline ends. CDR3 region: CASSSLTGYLTDTQYF. As DNA, the CDR3 is TGTGCCAGCAGCTCACTAACAGGGTATCTGACAGATACGCAGTATTTT.

The chain couples TRBV5-4 to TRBJ2-5; a possible D gene is TRBD1 (5 bases). CDR1 and CDR2 from the germline V gene are SGHNT and YYREEE (reference sequence). CDR3 length: 13 residues. Trimming shortened V by 0 bases and J by 5 bases, and 8 bases separated the two germline ends. CDR3 sequence reads: CASSLGQGETQYF. CDR3 coding DNA: TGTGCCAGCAGCTTGGGCCAGGGCGAGACCCAGTACTTC.

For the CDR3, the DNA is TGTGCCAGCTCCCCGCCTCGCGGACAGGGGGTTGGAGATACGCAGTATTTT. Its protein product is CASSPPRGQGVGDTQYF. J is TRBJ2-3 and V is TRBV18; 10 nucleotides align to TRBD1. The CDR3 runs to 17 residues. V dropped 6 bases and J dropped 5; count of bases not matched to a gene: 14. In germline, CDR1 is KGHSH, CDR2 LQKENI.

The chain uses TRBV19 and TRBJ2-3, with 9 positions matching TRBD2. This CDR3 spans 14 amino acids. J gave up 6 bases and V 3 bases, and 4 bases lay outside the gene matches. The germline V gene has CDR1 LNHDA and CDR2 SQIVND (reference sequence). DNA of the CDR3: TGTGCCAGTAGTATGGGACTAGCAGTTGATACGCAGTATTTT. Translation: CASSMGLAVDTQYF.

V and J are TRBV5-4 and TRBJ2-2, with 7 bases identical to TRBD1. This CDR3 region has 15 residues. In germline, CDR1 is SGHNT, CDR2 YYREEE (reference sequence). The J segment lost 6 bases and the V segment lost 0 bases, leaving 5 bases of the junction unmatched. The CDR3 loop is CASSLGQGVAGELFF. In DNA form, the CDR3 reads TGTGCCAGCAGCTTGGGACAGGGTGTTGCCGGGGAGCTGTTTTTT.

V is TRBV10-3 and J is TRBJ2-1; tentative D call: TRBD1 (6 bases). Per the germline V gene, CDR1 is ENHRY and CDR2 is SYGVKD. Trimming removed 2 bases from V and 7 bases from J, with 12 bases in between. The CDR3 length is 14 residues. Here the CDR3 DNA reads TGTGCCATCAGTGAGGCTACAGGGAGAAATGAGCAGTTCTTC. This codes for CAISEATGRNEQFF.

This clone was found once. The DNA of the CDR3 is TGTGCCAGCAGCCACGTGTCCGCCCCCAGGACCCAGTACTTC. This encodes CASSHVSAPRTQYF. The chain has TRBV3-1 (or the pseudogene TRBV3-2) and TRBJ2-5; D not resolved. V was pared by 3 bases and J by 7 bases, with 15 bases between. CDR1 and CDR2 from the germline V gene are LGHDT and YNNKEL (reference sequence). CDR3 length: 14 amino acids.

The rearrangement joins TRBV2 to TRBJ1-1; D possibly corresponds to TRBD1 (5 bases). The germline gives CDR1 SNHLY, CDR2 FYNNEI. The CDR3 contains 15 residues. Trimming took off 8 bases at V and 1 base at J, with 17 bases between the two ends. CDR3 coding DNA: TGTGCCAGCGGGGCCTGGGGACTCACGAACACTGAAGCTTTCTTT. As protein: CASGAWGLTNTEAFF. The whole variable domain, filled in from reference TRBV2 and TRBJ1-1, reads EPEVTQTPSHQVTQMGQEVILRCVPISNHLYFYWYRQILGQKVEFLVSFYNNEISEKSEIFDDQFSVERPDGSNFTLKIRSTKLEDSAMYFCASGAWGLTNTEAFFGQGTRLTVV.

The V and J genes are TRBV21-1 and TRBJ2-3; the tabulated D call, TRBD2, remains unverified against the DNA. TRBV21-1 is marked as a pseudogene. This CDR3 has 21 residues. This chain's CDR3 is CASSKRPEGGLAGMYWDTQYF. The CDR3 DNA sequence: TGTGCCAGCAGCAAAAGGCCGGAAGGGGGACTAGCGGGGATGTATTGGGATACGCAGTATTTT.

This sequence joins TRBV5-8 and TRBJ2-7; no firm D call. V was trimmed by 0 bases and J by 0 bases, leaving 7 bases between them. The CDR3 is made up of 14 amino acids. The V gene's germline CDR1 is SGHTS and CDR2 YDEGEE. The CDR3 nucleotides read TGTGCCAGCAGCTTGGGCTGGAGCTCCTACGAGCAGTACTTC. Translated, it gives CASSLGWSSYEQYF.

A remark on this clone: Its ends do not fully match the called genes, so a read error is possible. The chain is built from TRBV7-7 and TRBJ2-1, with 7 bases that match TRBD2. Germline-derived CDR1 and CDR2 are SSHAT and FNYEAQ (reference sequence). The CDR3 extends over 14 amino acids. CDR3 nucleotide sequence: TGTGCTAGCAGCCCGGGGGGCTCCTACAATGAGCAGTTCTTC. Translated, it gives CASSPGGSYNEQFF.

The chain carries TRBV5-4 and TRBJ1-1; D is uncertain. The CDR3 is 13 amino acids. Germline V gives CDR1 SGHNT, CDR2 YYREEE (reference sequence). The V and J ends lost 5 bases and 3 bases respectively, with 11 bases between them. The CDR3 DNA is TGTGCCAGCAGTTCCGGGAGGGACACTGAAGCTTTCTTT. The encoded protein is CASSSGRDTEAFF.

The chain carries TRBV4-1 and TRBJ1-2, with a weak D call TRBD1 (6 bases). CDR1 MGHRA and CDR2 YSYEKL come from the germline V gene. Trimming removed 0 bases at V and 0 bases at J, with 8 bases between. The CDR3 totals 15 residues. This CDR3 reads CASSQERGTNYGYTF. The CDR3 DNA reads TGCGCCAGCAGCCAAGAGAGGGGGACTAACTATGGCTACACCTTC.

This rearrangement joins TRBV5-8 to TRBJ2-3; TRBD2 aligns across 11 bases. CDR3 size: 17 residues. Germline assignment: CDR1 SGHTS and CDR2 YDEGEE. With 1 base clipped from V and 5 bases from J, the junction kept 9 bases outside the gene matches. The CDR3 here is CASSLITSGSRVDTQYF. The DNA of the CDR3 is TGTGCCAGCAGCTTGATTACTAGCGGGAGTCGGGTAGATACGCAGTATTTT.

The chain employs TRBV5-1 and TRBJ2-3; no definite D call. The V end was cut by 1 base, the J end by 2 bases, with 8 bases between. Germline values: CDR1 SGHRS, CDR2 YFSETQ. This CDR3 has 14 amino acids. The CDR3 nucleotides are TGCGCCAGCAGCTTGAATCAGAACACAGATACGCAGTATTTT. Amino acids: CASSLNQNTDTQYF.